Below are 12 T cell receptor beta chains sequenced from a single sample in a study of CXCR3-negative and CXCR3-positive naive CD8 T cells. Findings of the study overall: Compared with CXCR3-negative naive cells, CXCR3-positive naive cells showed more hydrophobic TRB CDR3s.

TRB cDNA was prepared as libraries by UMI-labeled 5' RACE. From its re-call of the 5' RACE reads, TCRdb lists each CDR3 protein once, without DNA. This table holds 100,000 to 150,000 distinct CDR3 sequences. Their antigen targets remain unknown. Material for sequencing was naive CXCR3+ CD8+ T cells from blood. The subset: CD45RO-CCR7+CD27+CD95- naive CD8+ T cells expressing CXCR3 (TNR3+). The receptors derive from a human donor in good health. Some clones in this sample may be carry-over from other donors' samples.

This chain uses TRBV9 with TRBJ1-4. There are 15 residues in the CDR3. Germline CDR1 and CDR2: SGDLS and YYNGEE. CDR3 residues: CASSVATGLGEKLFF.

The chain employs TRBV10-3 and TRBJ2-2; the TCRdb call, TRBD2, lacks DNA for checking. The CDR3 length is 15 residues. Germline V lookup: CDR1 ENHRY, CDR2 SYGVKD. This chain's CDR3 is CAIRRDFGYTGELFF.

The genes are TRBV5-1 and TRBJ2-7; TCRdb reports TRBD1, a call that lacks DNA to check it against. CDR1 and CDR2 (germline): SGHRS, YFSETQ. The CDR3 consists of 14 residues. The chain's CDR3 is CASSPGQGVYEQYF.

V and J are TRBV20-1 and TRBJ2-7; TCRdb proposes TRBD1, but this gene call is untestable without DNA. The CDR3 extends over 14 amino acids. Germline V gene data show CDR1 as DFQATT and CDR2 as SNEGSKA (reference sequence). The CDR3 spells CSARDRDGNYEQYF.

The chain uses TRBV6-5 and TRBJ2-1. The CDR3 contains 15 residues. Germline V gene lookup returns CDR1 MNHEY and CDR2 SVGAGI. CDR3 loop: CASSYSAGSYNEQFF.

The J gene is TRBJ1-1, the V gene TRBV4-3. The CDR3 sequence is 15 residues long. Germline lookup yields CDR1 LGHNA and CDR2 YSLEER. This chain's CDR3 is CASSLTRDGHTEAFF.

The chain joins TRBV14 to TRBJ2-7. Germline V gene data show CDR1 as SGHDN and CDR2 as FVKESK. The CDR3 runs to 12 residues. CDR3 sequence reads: CASSQFHYEQYF.

CDR3 sequence reads: CASSYKTGATEAFF. The rearrangement joins TRBV6-2 or TRBV6-3 to TRBJ1-1; TCRdb's D call of TRBD1 is untestable without DNA. The germline V gene has CDR1 MNHEY and CDR2 SVGEGT. This CDR3 has 14 residues.

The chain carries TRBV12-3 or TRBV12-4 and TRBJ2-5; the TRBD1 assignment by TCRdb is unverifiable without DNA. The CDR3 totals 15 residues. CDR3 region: CASSLQGTGEETQYF.

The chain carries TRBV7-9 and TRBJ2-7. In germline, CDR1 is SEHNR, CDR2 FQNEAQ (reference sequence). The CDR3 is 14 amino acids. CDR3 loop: CASRTTEKSFEQYF.

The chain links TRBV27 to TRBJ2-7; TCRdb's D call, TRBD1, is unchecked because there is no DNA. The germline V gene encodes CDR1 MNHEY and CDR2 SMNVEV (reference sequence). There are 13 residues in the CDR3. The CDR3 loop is CASRFRGEYEQYF.

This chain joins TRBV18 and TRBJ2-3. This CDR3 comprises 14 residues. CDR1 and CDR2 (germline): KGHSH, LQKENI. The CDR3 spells CASSPETETDTQYF.